This T cell receptor (beta chain) appears in the sequencing data of a study of TIL therapy for anti-PD-1-resistant metastatic lung cancer. Sequencing used immunoSEQ v3. Measured with immunoSEQ multiplex PCR; TCRdb has only the in-frame clones, and not every one. The sample holds tens of thousands of clones, over 65% seen once. The V and J ends lost 0 bases and 4 bases respectively, with 16 bases between them. The germline gives CDR1 SGHRS, CDR2 YFSETQ. The CDR3 has 16 amino acids. As to time point: pre-treatment sample, taken before nivolumab and TIL therapy. The tumor samples were excised metastases, mostly pleural nodules or supraclavicular lymph nodes.

The chain has TRBV5-1 and TRBJ2-5, with D hard to call. This sequence originates from a person aged 25-85 years with non-small cell lung cancer. The input for sequencing was tumor tissue, taken at baseline. Written as DNA, the CDR3 is TGCGCCAGCAGCTTGGGGGGTCCGGAGACGGGAGAGACCCAGTACTTC. Amino acid sequence: CASSLGGPETGETQYF.